This passage covers 27 T cell receptor beta chains from one sample sequenced in a study of regulatory T cells in long-lasting Graves disease. For TCR beta, libraries came from iRepertoire HTBI primers and Arm-PCR of CDR3 regions. One entry per CDR3 protein, called by TCRdb with MiXCR from the multiplex PCR reads. The sample includes around 420,000 distinct CDR3 sequences, around a sixth seen only once; the top ten take 22%. Time point: newly diagnosed GD, antithyroid drugs for less than 3 months. TCR sequences were obtained from RNA taken from PBMCs. The starting material was peripheral blood mononuclear cells (PBMCs), obtained at new diagnosis, from a patient treated with antithyroid drugs. These receptors all stem from a female donor with Graves disease.

This clonotype was found a few times. CDR3 sequence reads: CASSYPGEANYGYTF. Written as DNA, the CDR3 is TGTGCCAGCAGTTACCCAGGGGAGGCTAACTATGGCTACACCTTC. The V and J genes are TRBV6-5 and TRBJ1-2, with D possibly matching TRBD1 (6 bases). In germline, CDR1 is MNHEY, CDR2 SVGAGI. The CDR3 has 15 amino acids. V was clipped by 2 bases and J by 0 bases, with 10 bases between them.

Ten or more counts support this clonotype. The gene calls are TRBV7-3 and TRBJ1-6; the D is unclear. The CDR3 length is 14 residues. The ends were cut back, 1 base at V and 6 bases at J, with 7 bases in the middle. CDR1 is SGHTA, CDR2 FQGTGA, per germline. The chain's CDR3 is CASSLSSVNSPLHF. DNA for the CDR3: TGTGCCAGCAGCTTAAGCTCAGTTAATTCACCCCTCCACTTT. Combining the CDR3 with reference TRBV7-3 and TRBJ1-6 gives the whole variable domain GAGVSQTPSNKVTEKGKYVELRCDPISGHTALYWYRQSLGQGPEFLIYFQGTGAADDSGLPNDRFFAVRPEGSVSTLKIQRTERGDSAVYLCASSLSSVNSPLHFGNGTRLTVT.

This clonotype was counted many times. J is TRBJ2-5 and V is TRBV5-1, with D possibly TRBD2 on 6 matching bases. Germline values: CDR1 SGHRS, CDR2 YFSETQ. V was cut by 4 bases and J by 9 bases, with 19 bases left in between. The CDR3 loop spans 14 amino acids. The CDR3 spells CASSPPIAEESQYF. CDR3 nucleotides: TGCGCCAGCAGCCCCCCTATAGCGGAGGAGTCCCAGTACTTC. Full variable domain (outside the CDR3, taken from reference TRBV5-1 and TRBJ2-5): KAGVTQTPRYLIKTRGQQVTLSCSPISGHRSVSWYQQTPGQGLQFLFEYFSETQRNKGNFPGRFSGRQFSNSRSEMNVSTLELGDSALYLCASSPPIAEESQYFGPGTRLLVL.

On this clonotype itself: One end of the junction fails to match germline, which may point to a read error. V gene TRBV11-1 combines with J gene TRBJ2-7, with D possibly TRBD1 on 5 matching bases. CDR3 length: 15 residues. Germline assignment: CDR1 SGHAT and CDR2 FQDESV (reference sequence). CDR3 sequence: CASSQDGAGIYEQYF. The CDR3 bases are TGCGCCAGCAGCCAAGATGGGGCAGGAATCTACGAGCAGTACTTC.

This clonotype was recorded at least ten times. The chain combines TRBV10-3 with TRBJ1-2, with D unclear. The germline V gene has CDR1 ENHRY and CDR2 SYGVKD. The CDR3 has 14 amino acids. The V end lost 3 bases, the J end lost 8 bases, and 16 bases lay between the germline ends. Here the CDR3 reads CAISDLDRSEGYTF. The CDR3 coding sequence is TGTGCCATCAGTGATCTCGACCGGTCTGAGGGCTACACCTTC.

This clonotype was observed at least ten times. The CDR3 spells CASGQPTRSTGTYGYTF. The CDR3 DNA sequence: TGTGCCAGCGGACAGCCGACCCGGTCAACGGGGACCTATGGCTACACCTTC. This chain uses TRBV4-2 with TRBJ1-2; the D gene is possibly TRBD1 (6 bases). Germline V lookup: CDR1 LGHNA, CDR2 YNFKEQ. The CDR3 runs to 17 residues. Trimming stripped 8 bases from V and 4 bases from J, with 26 bases between.

The chain combines TRBV20-1 with TRBJ2-3; 16 bases fit TRBD2. The germline V gene has CDR1 DFQATT and CDR2 SNEGSKA (reference sequence). The CDR3 totals 17 residues. The V gene end was trimmed by 6 bases and the J gene end by 0 bases; junction bases not matched to a gene: 6. Written as DNA, the CDR3 is TGCAGTGCAACCGGGACTAGCGGGAGGGTTAGCACAGATACGCAGTATTTT. It encodes CSATGTSGRVSTDTQYF.

This clonotype has only a few counts. The DNA for the CDR3 is TGTGCCAGTAGTAACCTGCCGGGACAGGGAGCCGTTAGCAATCAGCCCCAGCATTTT. Protein: CASSNLPGQGAVSNQPQHF. This chain uses TRBV19 with TRBJ1-5; 9 bases are shared with TRBD1. With 4 bases clipped from V and 0 bases from J, the junction kept 13 bases outside the gene matches. The CDR3 runs 19 residues. Germline values: CDR1 LNHDA, CDR2 SQIVND (reference sequence).

This clonotype was detected many times. The chain combines TRBV29-1 with TRBJ2-3; 9 bases are shared with TRBD2. CDR3 length: 20 residues. The V gene's germline CDR1 is SQVTM and CDR2 ANQGSEA. Trimming took 2 bases from V and 1 from J; bases not matched to a gene: 19. This CDR3 is CSVEREWGLDASGGTDTQYF. The CDR3 DNA is TGCAGCGTTGAACGGGAGTGGGGGCTTGATGCTAGCGGGGGCACAGATACGCAGTATTTT.

This clonotype was observed at least ten times. This rearrangement joins TRBV7-3 to TRBJ2-3; 10 bases fit TRBD2. Germline CDR1 SGHTA, CDR2 FQGTGA. With V trimmed by 7 bases and J by 3 bases, 4 bases remained unmatched. There are 14 residues in the CDR3. The chain's CDR3 is CASNAGLATDTQYF. CDR3 nucleotides: TGTGCCAGCAACGCGGGACTAGCGACAGATACGCAGTATTTT.

In this sample, this clonotype turned up many times. V is TRBV7-9 and J is TRBJ2-7, with 11 bases matching TRBD2. J gave up 0 bases and V 5 bases, and 3 bases lay outside the gene matches. The germline CDR1 and CDR2 sequences are SEHNR and FQNEAQ (reference sequence). The CDR3 is 15 amino acids. CDR3 sequence (DNA): TGTGCCAGCAGCCCTACTAGCGGGGGCTCCTACGAGCAGTACTTC. Its protein product is CASSPTSGGSYEQYF.

This clonotype has a count of ten or more. The rearrangement links TRBV10-3 to TRBJ2-1; 7 nucleotides agree with TRBD2. The length of the CDR3 is 15 residues. Per germline, CDR1 ENHRY and CDR2 SYGVKD. Trimming removed 6 bases from V and 4 bases from J; junction bases left unmatched: 9. DNA of the CDR3: TGTGCCATCAGACCGCTAGCGGAAGCTTACAATGAGCAGTTCTTC. Protein sequence: CAIRPLAEAYNEQFF.

This clonotype has at least ten counts. V gene TRBV5-1 combines with J gene TRBJ1-1; D may be TRBD1 (5 bases). Trimming removed 2 bases at V and 4 bases at J, with 15 bases between. The CDR3 spans 15 residues. Germline V gene lookup returns CDR1 SGHRS and CDR2 YFSETQ. CDR3 sequence reads: CASSLSSQGGTEAFF. CDR3 bases: TGCGCCAGCAGCTTAAGTAGTCAGGGAGGCACTGAAGCTTTCTTT.

This clonotype has at least ten counts. The CDR3 DNA reads as TGTGCCAGCAGGACCCAAGAGACCCAGTACTTC. Translation: CASRTQETQYF. The J gene is TRBJ2-5, the V gene TRBV2; D gene ambiguous. Trimming cost V 6 bases and J 1 base, with 3 bases left between them. The CDR3 contains 11 residues. Germline CDR1 and CDR2: SNHLY and FYNNEI. The variable domain in full, completed from reference TRBV2 and TRBJ2-5, reads EPEVTQTPSHQVTQMGQEVILRCVPISNHLYFYWYRQILGQKVEFLVSFYNNEISEKSEIFDDQFSVERPDGSNFTLKIRSTKLEDSAMYFCASRTQETQYFGPGTRLLVL.

This clonotype was observed many times. The genes are TRBV5-1 and TRBJ1-5, with 7 positions matching TRBD1. This CDR3 has 14 residues. Trimming removed 4 bases from V and 5 bases from J; junction bases left unmatched: 6. The V gene's germline CDR1 is SGHRS and CDR2 YFSETQ. CDR3 sequence reads: CASSPTGEYQPQHF. In DNA form, the CDR3 reads TGCGCCAGCAGCCCTACAGGGGAGTATCAGCCCCAGCATTTT.

The chain joins TRBV12-3 or TRBV12-4 to TRBJ1-5; D is perhaps TRBD1 (6 bases). The CDR3 has 15 amino acids. V shed 5 bases and J shed 0 bases, with 11 bases lying between them. CDR3: CASSLQGFSNQPQHF. CDR3 in DNA: TGTGCCAGCAGTCTACAGGGCTTTAGCAATCAGCCCCAGCATTTT.

This clonotype was detected ten times or more. This CDR3 reads CASSYSIGAETQYF. In DNA form, the CDR3 reads TGTGCCAGCAGTTACTCGATTGGCGCGGAGACCCAGTACTTC. This chain connects TRBV6-2 or TRBV6-3 to TRBJ2-5; no firm D call. This CDR3 spans 14 amino acids. V dropped 0 bases and J dropped 5 bases, with 10 bases sitting between them. Germline lookup yields CDR1 MNHEY and CDR2 SVGEGT.

This clonotype was seen repeatedly, ten times or more. The gene calls are TRBV27 and TRBJ2-1; 10 positions match TRBD1. Trimming removed 0 bases from V and 7 bases from J; junction bases left unmatched: 9. Germline lookup yields CDR1 MNHEY and CDR2 SMNVEV (reference sequence). The CDR3 sequence is 17 residues long. The CDR3 region is CASSLSGDRGPRNEQFF. CDR3 sequence (DNA): TGTGCCAGCAGTTTATCCGGGGACAGGGGACCGAGGAATGAGCAGTTCTTC.

Remarks on this clonotype: A much larger clone lies one base from this, so it may be a read error. The V and J genes are TRBV6-1 and TRBJ2-2; D possibly matches TRBD1 or TRBD2 (5 bases each). This CDR3 is built from 14 residues. V lost 7 bases to trimming and J lost 7 bases, with 16 bases between them. The V gene's germline CDR1 is MNHNS and CDR2 SASEGT. The CDR3 region is CASTIMVGVGELFF. CDR3 coding DNA: TGTGCCAGCACCATAATGGTGGGGGTCGGGGAGCTGTTTTTT.

The rearrangement joins TRBV19 to TRBJ1-6, with D unclear. The V end lost 3 bases, the J end lost 8 bases, and 14 bases lay between the germline ends. The CDR3 extends over 15 amino acids. CDR1 and CDR2 from the germline V gene are LNHDA and SQIVND (reference sequence). CDR3 nucleotides: TGTGCCAGTAGTATTCAGAGGAGAGGAGATTCACCCCTCCACTTT. This sequence encodes CASSIQRRGDSPLHF.

This chain uses TRBV7-2 with TRBJ2-1; 8 nucleotides match TRBD2. This CDR3 comprises 16 residues. Germline CDR1 reads SGHTA; CDR2 reads FQGNSA. V dropped 5 bases and J dropped 0; count of bases not matched to a gene: 6. In DNA form, the CDR3 reads TGTGCCAGCAGCATAAGCGGGGGAAGCTCCTACAATGAGCAGTTCTTC. Translating it yields CASSISGGSSYNEQFF.

This chain connects TRBV5-6 to TRBJ1-1, with 9 bases aligning to TRBD1. CDR3 length: 16 residues. Germline CDR1 and CDR2: SGHDT and YYEEEE. Trimming took 4 bases from V and 0 from J; bases not matched to a gene: 7. CDR3 sequence: CASSPRTGAMNTEAFF. CDR3 in DNA: TGTGCCAGCAGCCCTAGGACAGGGGCCATGAACACTGAAGCTTTCTTT.

This clonotype has at least ten counts. This chain joins TRBV7-9 and TRBJ1-4, with unresolved D. There are 14 residues in the CDR3. Trimming shortened V by 2 bases and J by 7 bases, and 11 bases separated the two germline ends. The V gene's germline CDR1 is SEHNR and CDR2 FQNEAQ (reference sequence). The CDR3 region has the DNA TGTGCCAGCAGCTTAACGGGAGCAGGTGAAAAACTGTTTTTT. Translated: CASSLTGAGEKLFF.

This clonotype was observed a few times. The genes are TRBV7-7 and TRBJ2-5, with D unclear. V lost 1 base and J 4 bases, leaving 7 bases between the germline ends. CDR1 and CDR2 (germline): SSHAT, FNYEAQ (reference sequence). This CDR3 is 13 amino acids long. The CDR3 reads CASSLDPRETQYF. Here the CDR3 DNA reads TGTGCCAGCAGCTTAGATCCGAGAGAGACCCAGTACTTC.

Many counts were recorded for this clonotype. This chain uses TRBV12-3 or TRBV12-4 with TRBJ2-1, with D unclear. Deletions cut 8 bases from V and 5 bases from J, with 13 bases between. This CDR3 has 13 amino acids. The CDR3: CASAWALDNEQFF. CDR3 in DNA: TGTGCCAGCGCATGGGCCTTAGACAATGAGCAGTTCTTC.

The sample holds many counts of this clonotype. This sequence joins TRBV5-1 and TRBJ2-7; D is possibly TRBD2 (6 bases). Per germline, CDR1 SGHRS and CDR2 YFSETQ. V was trimmed by 7 bases and J by 6 bases, leaving 23 bases between them. The CDR3 is 15 amino acids. The CDR3 nucleotides read TGCGCCAGCTCCCAACGCTGGGACTGGGTCGGCGAGCAGTACTTC. Translating gives CASSQRWDWVGEQYF. Using reference TRBV5-1 and TRBJ2-7 for the parts outside the CDR3, the full variable domain is KAGVTQTPRYLIKTRGQQVTLSCSPISGHRSVSWYQQTPGQGLQFLFEYFSETQRNKGNFPGRFSGRQFSNSRSEMNVSTLELGDSALYLCASSQRWDWVGEQYFGPGTRLTVT.

This clonotype was picked up many times. The V call is TRBV28, the J call TRBJ2-7, with a weak D call TRBD2 (6 bases). The germline V gene encodes CDR1 MDHEN and CDR2 SYDVKM. V gave up 5 bases and J gave up 4 bases, with 21 bases separating them. The CDR3 contains 16 residues. The DNA for the CDR3 is TGTGCCAGCAGTAGCGCAACCGGGACTCTTCGTTACGAGCAGTACTTC. Its protein is CASSSATGTLRYEQYF.